Sequencing of this T cell receptor (beta chain) was carried out in a study of blood T cells in healthy people across ages. Turning to the study itself: In model experiments, template switching was able to capture about one barcoded beta molecule for every two T cells that were present.

A word on this clonotype: The antigen remains undetermined.

Study-wide results and caveats: PBMCs went unsorted, and a conclusive naive versus antigen-experienced comparison was therefore prevented.

Per sample, at least 5 micrograms of total RNA were extracted. The V gene's germline CDR1 is MNHEY and CDR2 SMNVEV (reference sequence). Trimming shortened V by 3 bases and J by 8 bases, and 19 bases separated the two germline ends. The CDR3 has 15 residues. Next came a second PCR, run for about 7 to 12 cycles, which used a sample-barcoded 5' primer along with a J-beta primer mix. Each TCR beta cDNA got a 12-nucleotide random molecular identifier. TCRdb redid the calling of the 5' RACE reads with MiXCR, one entry per CDR3 protein. The sample shows approximately 800,000 distinct CDR3 sequences, 62% of them seen only once.

The sample taken for sequencing was blood. V gene TRBV27 combines with J gene TRBJ1-2; no definite D call. The clonotype comes from a man aged 25-45 years in good health. CDR3 nucleotides: TGTGCCAGCAGTTTCAGTGGGGAGGGCGGTGAGGGCTACACCTTC. Amino acids: CASSFSGEGGEGYTF.